The text below deals with one T cell receptor beta chain. One junction end disagrees with the germline gene, perhaps due to a read error. Germline-derived CDR1 and CDR2 are SGHAT and FQNNGV. CDR3 length: 16 amino acids. This entry is derived from a study of tumor-infiltrating lymphocytes in primary liver carcinoma. The template, around 520 ng total RNA, yielded TCR beta cDNA made with a constant-region primer. Slightly modified ARM-PCR served as the procedure for the TCR beta libraries. These libraries came from three rounds of nested multiplex PCR. PCR rounds one and two used TRBV1-TRBV30 forward primers with a C-beta reverse primer for 9 to 10 cycles each. TCRdb re-called the multiplex PCR reads with MiXCR, one entry per CDR3 protein. The data contain about 35,000 distinct CDR3 sequences, 70% to 80% of them seen just once; the ten biggest clones take up 15% to 20%. Starting material for RNA and DNA co-extraction consisted of 20-30 mg of unsorted bulk tissue.

V gene TRBV11-2 combines with J gene TRBJ2-3, with D maybe TRBD1 (6 bases). Sequences were obtained from liver tumor tissue from sampling region 4. Subset denoted: tumor region T4, right-lateral pole. The origin of this receptor is a man aged 40-50 years with primary liver carcinoma and hepatitis B virus infection. The chain's CDR3 is CTSGRRSTGNTDTQYF. DNA for the CDR3: TGTACCAGCGGCAGAAGAAGTACAGGGAACACGGATACGCAGTATTTT.